The rows below give T cell receptor beta chains drawn from one sample of a study of response to subunit inactivated influenza vaccine. TCRdb called the RT-PCR reads again in MiXCR, with one record for every CDR3 protein. This table holds roughly 790,000 distinct CDR3 sequences, around 21% found once. The sequences come from PBMCs from blood, collected 5 days after vaccination. The source is a man in his fifties who received an inactivated influenza vaccine. CDR3s include the opening cysteine and the closing phenylalanine or tryptophan. D genes are given only for firm matches. The size of a clone is reported for some rows only, either as once, few or many, or as a class for expanded clones.

v_call	d_call	j_call	clone_size	cdr3_aa	cdr3_nt
TRBV15	TRBD2	TRBJ2-7	many	CATSELAGPYEQYF	TGTGCCACCAGCGAGTTAGCGGGGCCCTACGAGCAGTACTTC
TRBV4-1	TRBD1	TRBJ1-6	few	CASSQPRQGGHSPLHF	TGCGCCAGCAGCCAACCCAGACAGGGAGGCCACTCACCCCTCCACTTT
TRBV7-2	-	TRBJ2-7	-	CASSSNGGFSYEQYF	TGTGCCAGCAGCTCAAACGGGGGATTCTCCTACGAGCAGTACTTC
TRBV4-3	TRBD1	TRBJ2-2	few	CASSQPGGGSGELFF	TGCGCCAGCAGCCAACCAGGGGGCGGTTCCGGGGAGCTGTTTTTT
TRBV5-1	-	TRBJ2-5	-	CASSNRQTKETQYF	TGCGCCAGCAGCAACCGACAGACGAAAGAGACCCAGTACTTC
TRBV5-1	-	TRBJ2-7	-	CASSPYPGTGYEQYF	TGCGCCAGCAGCCCATACCCAGGGACCGGATACGAGCAGTACTTC
TRBV15	TRBD1	TRBJ2-3	few	CATSIGTGGLLDTQYF	TGTGCCACCAGCATAGGGACAGGGGGACTTTTAGATACGCAGTATTTT
TRBV5-1	TRBD2	TRBJ2-2	-	CASSLDPREAGELFF	TGCGCCAGCAGCTTGGACCCTCGGGAGGCCGGGGAGCTGTTTTTT
TRBV5-6	TRBD2	TRBJ2-5	-	CASSGLAAETQYF	TGTGCCAGCTCTGGACTAGCGGCAGAGACCCAGTACTTC
TRBV24-1	-	TRBJ2-1	-	CATSDRLSSYNEQFF	TGTGCCACCAGTGATAGGTTGAGCTCCTACAATGAGCAGTTCTTC
TRBV2	TRBD2	TRBJ2-7	-	CASNRLAGVYEQYF	TGTGCCAGCAATAGACTAGCGGGAGTCTACGAGCAGTACTTC
TRBV7-2	-	TRBJ2-5	few	CASSLVVGIPQETQYF	TGTGCCAGCAGCTTAGTTGTGGGGATACCCCAAGAGACCCAGTACTTC
TRBV20-1	-	TRBJ1-2	-	CSASHVRTYGYTF	TGCAGTGCTAGCCACGTCAGGACCTATGGCTACACCTTC
TRBV7-9	-	TRBJ1-1	few	CASSLIGRATEAFF	TGTGCCAGCAGCTTGATAGGCAGGGCAACTGAAGCTTTCTTT
TRBV14	TRBD2	TRBJ2-3	-	CASSHDRTSGVTDTQYF	TGTGCCAGCAGCCACGACCGGACTAGCGGGGTCACAGATACGCAGTATTTT
TRBV28	-	TRBJ2-2	-	CASLGGANTGELFF	TGTGCCAGTTTAGGGGGAGCGAACACCGGGGAGCTGTTTTTT
TRBV3-1	-	TRBJ1-1	-	CASSQDNAGNTEAFF	TGTGCCAGCAGCCAAGATAATGCAGGGAACACTGAAGCTTTCTTT
TRBV7-2	-	TRBJ2-2	few	CASSLAYASGELFF	TGTGCCAGCAGCTTAGCATACGCTTCCGGGGAGCTGTTTTTT
TRBV6-1	TRBD2	TRBJ2-2	few	CASSGAGETGELFF	TGTGCCAGCTCGGGAGCGGGAGAGACCGGGGAGCTGTTTTTT
TRBV5-1	TRBD2	TRBJ2-1	many	CASSLGAGGNNEQFF	TGCGCCAGCAGCCTCGGGGCGGGAGGAAACAATGAGCAGTTCTTC
TRBV29-1	TRBD2	TRBJ2-1	-	CSVGEAGVFGQFF	TGCAGCGTTGGCGAGGCGGGAGTTTTCGGGCAGTTCTTC
TRBV12-3/TRBV12-4	-	TRBJ1-1	-	CASSKGGGEAFF	TGTGCCAGCAGCAAAGGTGGGGGGGAAGCTTTCTTT
TRBV4-1	-	TRBJ1-3	few	CASSRASGSSGNTIYF	TGCGCCAGCAGCCGGGCGTCAGGGAGCTCTGGAAACACCATATATTTT
TRBV29-1	-	TRBJ2-7	few	CSVTVTGFYEQYF	TGCAGCGTAACCGTTACAGGATTCTACGAGCAGTACTTC